The 2 T cell receptor beta chains below come from one sample, sequenced in a study of early T cells in non-severe SARS-CoV-2 infection (dated by TCRdb to the early 2020s). Library preparation was by 5' RACE. The instrument was a NextSeq 500. TCRdb reran the public reads through fastp at Q25 and MiXCR, keeping productive beta chains. Every distinct CDR3 protein forms one entry, paired with its most common genes and DNA. The sample table holds roughly 40,000 distinct CDR3 sequences, of which approximately 6.3% were seen once. The ten largest make up 7.5% to 8.5% of the sample. The source was whole blood, collected at baseline. These receptors originate from an adult who was a healthcare worker with PCR-confirmed SARS-CoV-2 infection or an uninfected control (not recorded which).

This clonotype came up a few times. The chain carries TRBV5-1 and TRBJ1-1; tentatively, D is TRBD1 (5 bases). This CDR3 spans 16 amino acids. Trimming took off 3 bases at V and 1 base at J, with 16 bases between the two ends. Germline values: CDR1 SGHRS, CDR2 YFSETQ. CDR3 loop: CASSSRPGLENTEAFF. The CDR3 DNA is TGCGCCAGCAGCTCGCGGCCGGGACTAGAGAACACTGAAGCTTTCTTT.

In its sample, this clonotype was seen many times. This sequence joins TRBV5-1 and TRBJ2-3; 7 positions agree with TRBD2. The V and J ends lost 4 bases and 2 bases, in that order; junction bases with no gene match: 10. The CDR3 loop spans 16 amino acids. Germline CDR1 is SGHRS and CDR2 is YFSETQ. The CDR3, as DNA: TGCGCCAGCAGCGGGTCCAGCGGGACGCCCACAGATACGCAGTATTTT. Residues: CASSGSSGTPTDTQYF.